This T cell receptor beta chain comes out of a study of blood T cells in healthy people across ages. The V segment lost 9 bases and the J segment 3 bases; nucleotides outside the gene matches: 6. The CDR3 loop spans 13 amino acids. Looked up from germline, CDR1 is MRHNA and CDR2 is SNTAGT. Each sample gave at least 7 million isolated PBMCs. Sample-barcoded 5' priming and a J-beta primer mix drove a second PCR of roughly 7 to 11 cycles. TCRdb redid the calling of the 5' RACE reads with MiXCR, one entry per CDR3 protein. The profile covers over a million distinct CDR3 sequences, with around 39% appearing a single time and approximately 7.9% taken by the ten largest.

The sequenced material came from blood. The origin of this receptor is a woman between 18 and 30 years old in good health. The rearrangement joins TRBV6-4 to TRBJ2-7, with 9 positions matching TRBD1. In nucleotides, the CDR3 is TGTGCCAGAAGGGACAGGGAAAACTACGAGCAGTACTTC. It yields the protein CARRDRENYEQYF.